This T cell receptor (beta chain) was captured by sequencing in a study of shared clonotypes between healthy human individuals. General study findings and limits: Sampling covered nothing but blood. Tissue TCR repertoires likely differ from those found in blood. Naive subsets generally had larger estimated richness than memory subsets.

For this clone: Its antigen is as yet unknown.

Sequencing was performed with immunoSEQ multiplex PCR; in TCRdb, only in-frame clones are kept and a portion is missing. The sample records hundreds of thousands of clones, about 96% being singletons. V gave up 4 bases and J gave up 3 bases, with 11 bases separating them. The CDR3 totals 14 residues. Germline assignment: CDR1 SGHRS and CDR2 YFSETQ. The source of this sequence is a woman aged 30 to 39 in good health. The V and J genes are TRBV5-1 and TRBJ1-5; a possible D gene is TRBD1 (5 bases). The sequenced material came from naive CD4+ T cells sorted from blood. The subset is: CD45RA+ positively selected. The CDR3: CASSPRGTNQPQHF. The CDR3 nucleotides read TGCGCCAGCAGCCCAAGGGGTACCAATCAGCCCCAGCATTTT.